One sample yielded the 26 T cell receptor beta chains listed below, sequenced in a study of T cells in Graves' hyperthyroidism and ophthalmopathy. Amplification targeted TCR beta CDR3 regions from RNA transcripts. RT-PCR in the first round (using the HTBI primer set) targeted the TCR CDR3. MiXCR, applied by TCRdb to the multiplex PCR reads, yields one record per CDR3 protein. The sample has approximately 500,000 distinct CDR3 sequences, around 45% seen once. The sequenced sample was peripheral blood or thyroid tissue (not recorded which). Receptor source: a woman between 18 and 29 years old with Graves' hyperthyroidism.

As concerns this clonotype: One end of the junction varies from germline; a read error may be responsible. The rearrangement uses TRBV7-6 and TRBJ2-2; D gene ambiguous. CDR1 is SGHVS, CDR2 FNYEAQ, per germline. The CDR3 loop spans 8 amino acids. The chain's CDR3 is CASKPEAF. The CDR3 DNA follows: TGTGCCAGCAAACCGGAAGCATTT.

This chain's CDR3 is CASSVGAGGIETQYF. The CDR3 DNA reads as TGTGCCAGCAGCGTAGGAGCAGGGGGCATCGAGACCCAGTACTTC. The chain joins TRBV9 to TRBJ2-5; 8 positions agree with TRBD1. The CDR3 contains 15 residues. Germline CDR1 SGDLS, CDR2 YYNGEE. J was trimmed by 5 bases and V by 0 bases; bases with no gene match: 6.

Worth noting for this clonotype: Sequence at one end of the junction differs from germline and may be a read error. The chain carries TRBV5-4 and TRBJ2-7, with D hard to call. The DNA end is a closer match to TRBJ2-1, so the J assignment may be wrong. Germline V gene lookup returns CDR1 SGHNT and CDR2 YYREEE (reference sequence). The CDR3 runs to 14 residues. CDR3 sequence: CASSLLTLYNEQFF. CDR3 nucleotide sequence: TGCGCCAGCAGCTTACTTACACTTTACAATGAGCAGTTCTTC.

This sequence joins TRBV10-3 and TRBJ1-5; a weak D match, TRBD1 (5 bases). The length of the CDR3 is 14 residues. CDR1 ENHRY and CDR2 SYGVKD come from the germline V gene. The ends were cut back, 3 bases at V and 11 bases at J, with 17 bases in the middle. CDR3 residues: CAISDRTVGETQHF. In DNA, the CDR3 is TGTGCCATCAGTGATCGGACGGTAGGGGAGACCCAGCATTTT.

The chain employs TRBV6-4 and TRBJ1-2, with 7 bases matching TRBD1. The V segment lost 5 bases and the J segment 5 bases; nucleotides outside the gene matches: 8. The CDR3 is made up of 14 amino acids. CDR1 and CDR2 (germline): MRHNA, SNTAGT. The CDR3 nucleotides read TGTGCCAGCAGTAGCGGGACAGAGGCGTATGGCTACACCTTC. Translating gives CASSSGTEAYGYTF.

This clonotype has at least ten counts. J is TRBJ2-7 and V is TRBV20-1; TRBD2 aligns across 8 bases. V lost 6 bases to trimming and J lost 2 bases; unmatched junction nucleotides: 12. The CDR3 is 15 residues long. The germline gives CDR1 DFQATT, CDR2 SNEGSKA (reference sequence). The CDR3 reads CSAVKAGVIAYEQYF. CDR3 nucleotides: TGCAGTGCCGTCAAAGCGGGAGTAATAGCCTACGAGCAGTACTTC.

This clonotype was detected ten times or more. The chain employs TRBV19 and TRBJ1-2, with D unresolved. In germline, CDR1 is LNHDA, CDR2 SQIVND (reference sequence). V gave up 2 bases and J gave up 4 bases, with 8 bases separating them. This CDR3 is 13 amino acids long. The DNA of the CDR3 is TGTGCCAGTAGTATATTCTGGCTCTATGGCTACACCTTC. This codes for CASSIFWLYGYTF.

About this clonotype: The junction does not match germline at one end; this may be a read error. The chain joins TRBV29-1 to TRBJ2-6; D possibly matches TRBD1 or TRBD2 (5 bases each). Germline V CDR1 and CDR2: SQVTM, ANQGSEA. The CDR3 spans 13 residues. In DNA form, the CDR3 reads TGCAGCGTTGTAGGTCGGGGCCTCAACACTGAAGCTTTC. It is translated as CSVVGRGLNTEAF.

V usage is TRBV12-3 or TRBV12-4 and J usage is TRBJ2-7; D unresolved. V was pared by 5 bases and J by 1 base, with 9 bases between. CDR3 size: 13 residues. CDR3 protein: CASSGDTSYEQYF. CDR3 nucleotide sequence: TGTGCCAGCAGTGGTGACACTTCCTACGAGCAGTACTTC.

This chain uses TRBV7-6 with TRBJ1-4; TRBD1 is a possible D gene (5 bases). Per germline, CDR1 SGHVS and CDR2 FNYEAQ. The ends were cut back, 0 bases at V and 7 bases at J, with 15 bases in the middle. The CDR3 totals 16 residues. CDR3 coding DNA: TGTGCCAGCAGCTTAGCATACACTAGCGGGACTGAAAAACTGTTTTTT. This translates into CASSLAYTSGTEKLFF.

The V and J genes are TRBV20-1 and TRBJ2-1, with TRBD2 matching over 16 bases. Germline V gene lookup returns CDR1 DFQATT and CDR2 SNEGSKA (reference sequence). With 6 bases clipped from V and 3 bases from J, the junction kept 8 bases outside the gene matches. The CDR3 loop spans 17 amino acids. The CDR3 DNA reads TGCAGTGCCCCCGGGACTAGCGGGAGGGCCGGCTACAATGAGCAGTTCTTC. This sequence encodes CSAPGTSGRAGYNEQFF.

This clonotype was detected many times. V usage is TRBV25-1 and J usage is TRBJ1-1, with D possibly matching TRBD1 (5 bases). V lost 7 bases and J lost 6, with 12 bases in between. The germline CDR1 and CDR2 sequences are MGHDK and SYGVNS. The CDR3 loop spans 12 amino acids. As DNA, the CDR3 is TGTGCCAGCAAGGAGGGGATGGCTGAAGCTTTCTTT. This sequence encodes CASKEGMAEAFF.

This clonotype was seen a few times. This chain connects TRBV10-3 to TRBJ2-3; 11 bases map to TRBD2. After removal of 0 bases from V and 6 bases from J, the junction contained 11 bases not matched to a gene. This CDR3 contains 18 residues. Germline V gene data show CDR1 as ENHRY and CDR2 as SYGVKD. CDR3 sequence (DNA): TGTGCCATCAGTGAGTCGAAACTAGCGGGAGCTTACACCGATACGCAGTATTTT. Translation: CAISESKLAGAYTDTQYF.

V usage is TRBV7-2 and J usage is TRBJ2-3; D unresolved. There are 15 residues in the CDR3. The germline CDR1 and CDR2 sequences are SGHTA and FQGNSA. V shed 5 bases and J shed 4 bases, with 16 bases lying between them. The CDR3 loop is CASSLGPKGADTQYF. CDR3 coding DNA: TGTGCCAGCAGCCTGGGCCCCAAGGGCGCAGATACGCAGTATTTT.

The J gene is TRBJ1-5, the V gene TRBV10-3, with no clear D. V was trimmed by 5 bases and J by 10 bases, leaving 0 bases between them. The CDR3 has 8 residues. Per germline, CDR1 ENHRY and CDR2 SYGVKD. For the CDR3, the DNA is TGTGCCATCAGTCCCCAGCATTTT. This sequence encodes CAISPQHF.

This clonotype has ten or more counts. The chain employs TRBV29-1 and TRBJ2-3; D ambiguous. With 5 bases removed from V and 6 bases from J, the gap between germline ends came to 18 bases. CDR3 length: 14 residues. Germline V gene lookup returns CDR1 SQVTM and CDR2 ANQGSEA. CDR3 loop: CSVKTLGMADTQYF. CDR3 nucleotide sequence: TGCAGCGTTAAAACTCTGGGGATGGCTGATACGCAGTATTTT.

The CDR3 nucleotides are TGCAGCGTCGCTCGGACTAGCGGAAGAAGGGGATCTAACTATGGCTACACCTTC. Translated: CSVARTSGRRGSNYGYTF. The chain couples TRBV29-1 to TRBJ1-2; D is possibly TRBD1 (5 bases). Germline values: CDR1 SQVTM, CDR2 ANQGSEA. The V end was cut by 6 bases, the J end by 0 bases, with 26 bases between. The CDR3 consists of 18 residues.

The chain links TRBV7-2 to TRBJ2-5, with D maybe TRBD1 (6 bases). The CDR3 covers 15 residues. CDR1 and CDR2 (germline): SGHTA, FQGNSA. V gave up 7 bases and J gave up 2 bases, with 17 bases separating them. The CDR3 nucleotides are TGTGCCAGCAACAAGGCAGGGGCTGGACAAGAGACCCAGTACTTC. Protein product: CASNKAGAGQETQYF.

This clonotype was counted ten times or more. This rearrangement joins TRBV4-3 to TRBJ1-2; D perhaps matches TRBD1 (6 bases). V was clipped by 0 bases and J by 10 bases, with 15 bases between them. The CDR3 spans 14 residues. Germline-derived CDR1 and CDR2 are LGHNA and YSLEER. CDR3 DNA: TGCGCCAGCAGCCAAGATGCAGCAGGGGTCGACTACACCTTC. It specifies CASSQDAAGVDYTF.

There are many counts of this clonotype. The rearrangement links TRBV27 to TRBJ2-7; D remains ambiguous. The CDR3 totals 15 residues. Trimming cost V 0 bases and J 0 bases, with 9 bases left between them. The germline V gene has CDR1 MNHEY and CDR2 SMNVEV (reference sequence). For the CDR3, the DNA is TGTGCCAGCAGTTTATCAGGCCACCTCTCCTACGAGCAGTACTTC. Protein sequence: CASSLSGHLSYEQYF.

The rearrangement links TRBV2 to TRBJ2-5; 7 bases are shared with TRBD1. Germline V gene lookup returns CDR1 SNHLY and CDR2 FYNNEI. This CDR3 spans 15 amino acids. With 8 bases clipped from V and 3 bases from J, the junction kept 12 bases outside the gene matches. The CDR3 reads CASSFYRGSEETQYF. The CDR3 nucleotides are TGTGCCAGCTCATTTTACAGGGGAAGCGAAGAGACCCAGTACTTC.

This clonotype was seen at least ten times. This chain's CDR3 is CASSLGGCEQYF. Here the CDR3 DNA reads TGTGCCAGCAGCTTAGGGGGTTGCGAGCAGTACTTC. The chain recombines TRBV7-7 with TRBJ2-7; D is uncertain. Trimming pared 1 base from V and 6 bases from J, leaving 7 bases between. The CDR3 contains 12 residues. Germline V gene data show CDR1 as SSHAT and CDR2 as FNYEAQ (reference sequence). Drawing the rest from reference TRBV7-7 and TRBJ2-7, the complete variable domain is GAGVSQSPRYKVTKRGQDVTLRCDPISSHATLYWYQQALGQGPEFLTYFNYEAQPDKSGLPSDRFSAERPEGSISTLTIQRTEQRDSAMYRCASSLGGCEQYFGPGTRLTVT.

This clonotype was detected a few times. J is TRBJ1-2 and V is TRBV29-1, with no clear D. Trimming took 8 bases from V and 2 from J, leaving 12 bases between them. The CDR3 loop spans 12 amino acids. Germline CDR1 reads SQVTM; CDR2 reads ANQGSEA. The CDR3 sequence: CSLVSANYGYTF. CDR3 DNA sequence: TGCAGCTTGGTTTCTGCAAACTATGGCTACACCTTC.

This clonotype was seen ten or more times. The chain uses TRBV24-1 and TRBJ2-7; 10 nucleotides align to TRBD2. Trimming cost V 2 bases and J 2 bases; bases outside gene matches: 2. CDR3 length: 15 residues. Looked up from germline, CDR1 is KGHDR and CDR2 is SFDVKD. As DNA, the CDR3 is TGTGCCACCAGTGATTGGACTAGCGGAACCTACGAGCAGTACTTC. Its translation is CATSDWTSGTYEQYF.

Ten or more counts support this clonotype. This chain connects TRBV6-1 to TRBJ2-7, with D hard to call. The V gene lost 0 bases and the J gene lost 4 bases, with 13 bases spanning the gap. CDR1 is MNHNS and CDR2 is SASEGT in the germline V gene. The CDR3 covers 15 residues. This CDR3 reads CASSEAGSQLYEQYF. In DNA form, the CDR3 reads TGTGCCAGCAGTGAAGCGGGCAGTCAGCTGTACGAGCAGTACTTC.

At least ten counts were recorded for this clonotype. V usage is TRBV6-1 and J usage is TRBJ1-5; the D gene is possibly TRBD1 (6 bases). Per the germline V gene, CDR1 is MNHNS and CDR2 is SASEGT. The CDR3 extends over 13 amino acids. The V and J ends lost 7 bases and 2 bases respectively, with 9 bases between them. The DNA of the CDR3 is TGTGCCAGCAACAGGGAGCGCAATCAGCCCCAGCATTTT. Its protein is CASNRERNQPQHF.